The entry below describes one TCR beta chain. The sample originates from a study of OX40 agonist ivuxolimab in advanced cancers. The table came from immunoSEQ multiplex PCR; TCRdb's copy has only in-frame clones and leaves some out. The sample yields about 77,000 clones, about 84% seen once. Germline CDR1 and CDR2: SGHNT and YYREEE (reference sequence). The CDR3 has 14 residues. The receptor was derived from an adult with an advanced solid tumor such as melanoma, head and neck, liver or kidney cancer. Sequencing was performed on CD4+ or CD8+ T cells sorted from blood, taken in a trial of the OX40 agonist ivuxolimab. J is TRBJ2-5 and V is TRBV5-4, with 7 bases fitting TRBD1. The last part of the DNA fits TRBJ2-7 better; the J call may be wrong. CDR3 in amino acids: CASSLGGQTYEQYF. The CDR3 DNA reads TGTGCCAGCAGCTTGGGGGGACAGACCTACGAGCAGTACTTC.